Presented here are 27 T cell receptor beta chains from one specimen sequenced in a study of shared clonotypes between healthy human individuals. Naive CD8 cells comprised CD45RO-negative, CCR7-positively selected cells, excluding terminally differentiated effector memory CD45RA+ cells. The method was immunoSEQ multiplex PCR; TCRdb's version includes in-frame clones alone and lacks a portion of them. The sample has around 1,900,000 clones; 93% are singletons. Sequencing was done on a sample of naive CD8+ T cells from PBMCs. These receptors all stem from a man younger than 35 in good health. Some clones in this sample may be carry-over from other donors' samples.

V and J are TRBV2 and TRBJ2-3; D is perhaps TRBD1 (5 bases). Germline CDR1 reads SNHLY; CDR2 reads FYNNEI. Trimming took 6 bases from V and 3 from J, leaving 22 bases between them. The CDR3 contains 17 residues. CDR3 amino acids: CASRSLGLELVTDTQYF. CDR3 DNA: TGTGCCAGCAGATCTTTGGGGCTGGAGTTGGTTACAGATACGCAGTATTTT.

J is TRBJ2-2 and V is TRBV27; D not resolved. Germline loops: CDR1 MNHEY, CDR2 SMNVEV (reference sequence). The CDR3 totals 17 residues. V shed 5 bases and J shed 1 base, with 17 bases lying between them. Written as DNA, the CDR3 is TGTGCCAGCAGTCACGCTCGGGCCAGCGAGAACACCGGGGAGCTGTTTTTT. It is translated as CASSHARASENTGELFF.

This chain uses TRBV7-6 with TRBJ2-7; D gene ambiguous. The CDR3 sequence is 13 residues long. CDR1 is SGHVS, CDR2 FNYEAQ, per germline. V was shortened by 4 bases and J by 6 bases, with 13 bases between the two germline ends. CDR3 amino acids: CASSSPRVPEQYF. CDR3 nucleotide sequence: TGTGCCAGCAGCTCCCCCCGGGTCCCCGAGCAGTACTTC.

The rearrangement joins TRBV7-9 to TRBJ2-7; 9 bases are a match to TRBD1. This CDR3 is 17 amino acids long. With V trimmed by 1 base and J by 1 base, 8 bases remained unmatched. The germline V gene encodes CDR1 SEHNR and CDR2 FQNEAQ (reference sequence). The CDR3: CASSLGPGQGPSYEQYF. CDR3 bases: TGTGCCAGCAGCTTAGGGCCGGGACAGGGCCCTTCCTACGAGCAGTACTTC.

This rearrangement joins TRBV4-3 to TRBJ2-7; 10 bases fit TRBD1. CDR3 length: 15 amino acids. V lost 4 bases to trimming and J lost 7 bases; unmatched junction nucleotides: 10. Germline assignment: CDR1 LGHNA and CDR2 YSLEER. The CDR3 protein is CASSRTRQGAREQYF. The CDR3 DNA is TGCGCCAGCAGCCGAACCCGACAGGGGGCACGAGAGCAGTACTTC.

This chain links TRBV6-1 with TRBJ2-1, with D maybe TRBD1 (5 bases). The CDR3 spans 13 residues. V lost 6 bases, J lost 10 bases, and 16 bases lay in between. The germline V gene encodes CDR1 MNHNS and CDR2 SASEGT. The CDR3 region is CASRGREGREQFF. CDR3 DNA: TGTGCCAGCAGGGGGCGCGAAGGGCGCGAGCAGTTCTTC.

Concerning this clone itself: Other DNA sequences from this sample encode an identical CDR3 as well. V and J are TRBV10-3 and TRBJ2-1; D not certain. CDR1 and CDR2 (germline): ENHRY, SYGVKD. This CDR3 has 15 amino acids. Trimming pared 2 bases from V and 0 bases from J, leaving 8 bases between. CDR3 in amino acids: CAISEGGSSYNEQFF. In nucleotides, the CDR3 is TGTGCCATCAGTGAGGGCGGAAGCTCCTACAATGAGCAGTTCTTC.

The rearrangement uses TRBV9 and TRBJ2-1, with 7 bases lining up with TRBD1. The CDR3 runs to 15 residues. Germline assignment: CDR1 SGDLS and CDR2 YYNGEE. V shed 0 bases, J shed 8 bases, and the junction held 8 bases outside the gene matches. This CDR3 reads CASSVASGGTYEQFF. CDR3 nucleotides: TGTGCCAGCAGCGTAGCTTCAGGGGGTACCTATGAGCAGTTCTTC.

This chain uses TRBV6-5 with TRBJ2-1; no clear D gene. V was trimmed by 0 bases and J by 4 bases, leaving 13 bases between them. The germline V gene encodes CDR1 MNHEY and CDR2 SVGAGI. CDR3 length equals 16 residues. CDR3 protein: CASSYSLSAEYNEQFF. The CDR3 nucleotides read TGTGCCAGCAGTTACTCGTTAAGCGCTGAATACAATGAGCAGTTCTTC.

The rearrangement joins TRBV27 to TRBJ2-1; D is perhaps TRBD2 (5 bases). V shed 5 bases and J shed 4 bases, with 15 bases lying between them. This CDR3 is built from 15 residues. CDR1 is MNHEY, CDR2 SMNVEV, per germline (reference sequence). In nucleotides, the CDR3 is TGTGCCAGCAGTCCTAATAGCGCAGATTACAATGAGCAGTTCTTC. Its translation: CASSPNSADYNEQFF.

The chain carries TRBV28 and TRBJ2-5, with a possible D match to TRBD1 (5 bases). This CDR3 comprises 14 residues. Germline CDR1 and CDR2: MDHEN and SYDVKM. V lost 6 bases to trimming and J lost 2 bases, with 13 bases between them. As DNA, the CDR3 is TGTGCCAGCAGCCCGCGGCGACAGCAAGAGACCCAGTACTTC. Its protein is CASSPRRQQETQYF.

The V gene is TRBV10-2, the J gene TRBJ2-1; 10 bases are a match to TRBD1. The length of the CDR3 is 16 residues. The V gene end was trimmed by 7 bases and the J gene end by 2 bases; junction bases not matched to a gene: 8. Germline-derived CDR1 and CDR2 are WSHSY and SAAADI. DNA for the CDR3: TGCGCCAGCACCCCCTCCGGGACAGGGGCCTACAATGAGCAGTTCTTC. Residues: CASTPSGTGAYNEQFF.

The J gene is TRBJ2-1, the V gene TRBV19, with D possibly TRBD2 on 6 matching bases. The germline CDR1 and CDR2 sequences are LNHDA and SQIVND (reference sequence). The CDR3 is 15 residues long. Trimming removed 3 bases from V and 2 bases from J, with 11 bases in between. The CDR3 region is CASSIAGPTYNEQFF. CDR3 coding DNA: TGTGCCAGTAGTATTGCGGGGCCGACCTACAATGAGCAGTTCTTC.

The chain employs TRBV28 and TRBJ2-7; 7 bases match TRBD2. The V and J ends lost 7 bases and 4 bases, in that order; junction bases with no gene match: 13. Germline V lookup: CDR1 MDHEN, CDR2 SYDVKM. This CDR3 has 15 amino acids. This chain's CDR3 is CASTSGRGSSYEQYF. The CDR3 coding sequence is TGTGCCAGCACCTCCGGGCGGGGGAGCAGTTACGAGCAGTACTTC.

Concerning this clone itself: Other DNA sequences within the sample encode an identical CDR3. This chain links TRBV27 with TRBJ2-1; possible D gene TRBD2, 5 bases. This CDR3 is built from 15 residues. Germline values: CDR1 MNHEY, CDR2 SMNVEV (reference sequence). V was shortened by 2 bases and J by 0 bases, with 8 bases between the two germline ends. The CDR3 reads CASSLSTSSYNEQFF. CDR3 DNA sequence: TGTGCCAGCAGTTTAAGCACTAGCTCCTACAATGAGCAGTTCTTC.

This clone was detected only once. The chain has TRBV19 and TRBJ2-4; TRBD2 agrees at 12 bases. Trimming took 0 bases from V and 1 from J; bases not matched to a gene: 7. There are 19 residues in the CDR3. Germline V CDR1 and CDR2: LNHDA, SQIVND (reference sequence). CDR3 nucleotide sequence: TGTGCCAGTAGTATAGATCTTGCTAGCGGGAGGGTCGCCAAAAACATTCAGTACTTC. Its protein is CASSIDLASGRVAKNIQYF. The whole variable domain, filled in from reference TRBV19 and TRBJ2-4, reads DGGITQSPKYLFRKEGQNVTLSCEQNLNHDAMYWYRQDPGQGLRLIYYSQIVNDFQKGDIAEGYSVSREKKESFPLTVTSAQKNPTAFYLCASSIDLASGRVAKNIQYFGAGTRLSVL.

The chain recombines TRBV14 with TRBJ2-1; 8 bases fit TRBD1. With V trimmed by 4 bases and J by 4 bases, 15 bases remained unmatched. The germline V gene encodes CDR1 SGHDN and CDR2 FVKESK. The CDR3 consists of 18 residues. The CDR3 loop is CASSPIETGDPRYNEQFF. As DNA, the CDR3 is TGTGCCAGCAGCCCAATCGAGACAGGGGACCCTAGATACAATGAGCAGTTCTTC.

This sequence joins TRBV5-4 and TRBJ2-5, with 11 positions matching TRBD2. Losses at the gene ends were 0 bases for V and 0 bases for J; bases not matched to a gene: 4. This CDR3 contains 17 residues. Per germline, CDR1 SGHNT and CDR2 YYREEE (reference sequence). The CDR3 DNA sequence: TGTGCCAGCAGCTTGGGACTAGCGGGACATAACCAAGAGACCCAGTACTTC. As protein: CASSLGLAGHNQETQYF.

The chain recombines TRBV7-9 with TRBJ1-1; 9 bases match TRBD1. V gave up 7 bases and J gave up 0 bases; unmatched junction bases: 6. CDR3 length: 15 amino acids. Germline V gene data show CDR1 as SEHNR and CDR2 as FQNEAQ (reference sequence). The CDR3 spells CASTSGQGLNTEAFF. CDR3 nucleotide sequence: TGTGCCAGCACCTCCGGACAGGGGCTGAACACTGAAGCTTTCTTT. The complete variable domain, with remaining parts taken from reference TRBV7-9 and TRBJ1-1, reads DTGVSQNPRHKITKRGQNVTFRCDPISEHNRLYWYRQTLGQGPEFLTYFQNEAQLEKSRLLSDRFSAERPKGSFSTLEIQRTEQGDSAMYLCASTSGQGLNTEAFFGQGTRLTVV.

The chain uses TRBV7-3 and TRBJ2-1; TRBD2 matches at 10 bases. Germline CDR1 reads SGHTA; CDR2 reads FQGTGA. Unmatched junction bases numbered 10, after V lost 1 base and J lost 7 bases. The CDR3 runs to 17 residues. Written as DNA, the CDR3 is TGTGCCAGCAGCTTAAGCTCTTGGGTAGCGGGAGGAAATGAGCAGTTCTTC. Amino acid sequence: CASSLSSWVAGGNEQFF.

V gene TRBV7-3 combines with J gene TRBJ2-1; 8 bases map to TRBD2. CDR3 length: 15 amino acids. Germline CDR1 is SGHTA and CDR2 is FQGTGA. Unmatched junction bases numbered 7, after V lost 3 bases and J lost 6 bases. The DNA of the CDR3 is TGTGCCAGCAGCTTTGGTCCGGGACTAGGCAATGAGCAGTTCTTC. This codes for CASSFGPGLGNEQFF.

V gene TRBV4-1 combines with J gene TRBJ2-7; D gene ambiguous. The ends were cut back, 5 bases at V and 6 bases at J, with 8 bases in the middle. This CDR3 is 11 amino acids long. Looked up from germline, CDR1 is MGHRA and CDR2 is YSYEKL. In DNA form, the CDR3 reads TGCGCCAGCAGCAACACAGCCGAGCAGTACTTC. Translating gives CASSNTAEQYF.

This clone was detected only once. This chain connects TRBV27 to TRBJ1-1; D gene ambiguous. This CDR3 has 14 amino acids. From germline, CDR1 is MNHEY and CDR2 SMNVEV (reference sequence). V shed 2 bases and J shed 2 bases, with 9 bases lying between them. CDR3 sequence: CASSLARHNTEAFF. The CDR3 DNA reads TGTGCCAGCAGTTTAGCCAGGCACAACACTGAAGCTTTCTTT.

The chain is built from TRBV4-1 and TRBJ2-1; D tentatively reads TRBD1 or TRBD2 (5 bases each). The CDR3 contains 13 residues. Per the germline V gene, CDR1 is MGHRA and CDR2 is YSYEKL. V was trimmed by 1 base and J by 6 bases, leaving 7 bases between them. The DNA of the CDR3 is TGCGCCAGCAGCCAAGTGGGGGTCAATGAGCAGTTCTTC. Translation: CASSQVGVNEQFF.

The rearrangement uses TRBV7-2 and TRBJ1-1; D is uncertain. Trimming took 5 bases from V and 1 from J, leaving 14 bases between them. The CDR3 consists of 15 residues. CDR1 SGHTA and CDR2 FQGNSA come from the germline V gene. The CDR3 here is CASSHSGLWNTEAFF. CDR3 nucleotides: TGTGCCAGCAGCCACTCCGGACTGTGGAACACTGAAGCTTTCTTT. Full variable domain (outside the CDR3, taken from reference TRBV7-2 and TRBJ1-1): GAGVSQSPSNKVTEKGKDVELRCDPISGHTALYWYRQSLGQGLEFLIYFQGNSAPDKSGLPSDRFSAERTGGSVSTLTIQRTQQEDSAVYLCASSHSGLWNTEAFFGQGTRLTVV.

The CDR3 DNA reads TGTGCCAGCTCACCCGGCGAGGGCAGGGTCCACAATCAGCCCCAGCATTTT. Encoded protein: CASSPGEGRVHNQPQHF. V and J are TRBV18 and TRBJ1-5; the D gene is possibly TRBD1 (5 bases). The V gene's germline CDR1 is KGHSH and CDR2 LQKENI. The CDR3 consists of 17 residues. Between the trimmed V and J ends, which lost 3 bases and 3 bases, there was a span of 18 bases.

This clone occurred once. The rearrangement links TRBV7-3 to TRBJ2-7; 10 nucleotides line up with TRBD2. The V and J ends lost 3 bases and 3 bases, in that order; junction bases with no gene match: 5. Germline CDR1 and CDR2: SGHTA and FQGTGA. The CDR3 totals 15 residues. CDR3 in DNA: TGTGCCAGCAGCTTTGGACTAGCGGCCAGCTACGAGCAGTACTTC. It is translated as CASSFGLAASYEQYF.